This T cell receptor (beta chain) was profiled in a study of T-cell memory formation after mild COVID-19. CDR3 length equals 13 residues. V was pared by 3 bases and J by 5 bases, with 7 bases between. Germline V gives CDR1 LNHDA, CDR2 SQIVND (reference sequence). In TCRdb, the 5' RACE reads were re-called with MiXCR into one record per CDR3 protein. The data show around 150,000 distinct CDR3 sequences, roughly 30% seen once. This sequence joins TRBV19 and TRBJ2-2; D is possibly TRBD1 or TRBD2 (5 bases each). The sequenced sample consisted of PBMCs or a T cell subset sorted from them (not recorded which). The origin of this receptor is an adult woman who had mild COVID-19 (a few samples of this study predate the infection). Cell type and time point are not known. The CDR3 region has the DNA TGTGCCAGTAGTATTTGGGGGACCGGGGAGCTGTTTTTT. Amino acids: CASSIWGTGELFF.